These T cell receptor beta chains were read from a single sample in a study of blood T cell repertoires in COVID-19. The protocol was immunoSEQ multiplex PCR, while the TCRdb copy is restricted to in-frame clones and leaves out a portion. The sample holds 45,000 or so clones, more than 75% seen once. The sequencing sample was made of peripheral blood. Receptor source: a man aged 65 to 79 with acute or convalescent COVID-19. Each CDR3 is given with its conserved first and last residue. D genes are given only for firm matches. Rows may omit the clone size; those that give it use once, few, many or a size class.

j_call clone_size v_call d_call cdr3_nt cdr3_aa
TRBJ1-4 . TRBV4-3 . TGCGCCAGCAGCCAAGCGAGCCTCGGTGGAGGGGAGGTTAAAAAACTGTTTTTT CASSQASLGGGEVKKLFF
TRBJ1-6 once TRBV10-3 TRBD1 TGTGCCATCAGTGAGGGGACAGATAATTCACCCCTCCACTTT CAISEGTDNSPLHF
TRBJ2-5 . TRBV10-3 TRBD1 TGTGCCATCAGTGGCCCGGGACAGGGGGATTCAGAGACCCAGTACTTC CAISGPGQGDSETQYF
TRBJ1-6 few TRBV30 . TGTGCCTGGAGTCATGGACAGTCACCCCTCCACTTT CAWSHGQSPLHF
TRBJ2-7 . TRBV5-1 . TGCGCCAGCAGCTTCCACAGCTCCTACGAGCAGTACTTC CASSFHSSYEQYF
TRBJ2-3 many TRBV7-2 TRBD2 TGTGCCAGCAGCAAACTAGCGGGGGGGTCCACAGATACGCAGTATTTT CASSKLAGGSTDTQYF
TRBJ1-3 . TRBV25-1 TRBD1 TGTGCCAGCAGGCCGTTTGGACAGGGAGGAAACACCATATATTTT CASRPFGQGGNTIYF
TRBJ1-1 once TRBV12-5 . TGTGCTAGTGGTCCTTCGGACAGGAACACTGAAGCTTTCTTT CASGPSDRNTEAFF
TRBJ1-1 . TRBV2 TRBD1 TGTGCCAGCAGTGAAGCAGGGGGCACCGAAGCTTTCTTT CASSEAGGTEAFF
TRBJ2-4 . TRBV9 TRBD1 TGTGCCAGCAGCCCAAGAGGGACAGGGGTGGCCAAAAACATTCAGTACTTC CASSPRGTGVAKNIQYF
TRBJ2-5 . TRBV18 TRBD2 TGTGCCAGCTCACCGGTAGCGGGGGGTCTCCAAGAGACCCAGTACTTC CASSPVAGGLQETQYF
TRBJ2-3 . TRBV7-6 TRBD2 TGTGCCAGCAGCTTAACGATTAGCGGGGGCACAGATACGCAGTATTTT CASSLTISGGTDTQYF
TRBJ1-6 . TRBV5-4 . TGTGCCAGCAGGAAGCAGGGAGGCATGAGTTCACCCCTCCACTTT CASRKQGGMSSPLHF
TRBJ2-2 . TRBV5-1 . TGCGCCAGCGTTTACGGGACAAACACCGGGGAGCTGTTTTTT CASVYGTNTGELFF
TRBJ1-4 medium-sized TRBV19 . TGTGCCAGTAGTATTTCCGCGGACATCGGTGAACTGTTTTTT CASSISADIGELFF
TRBJ1-2 . TRBV10-3 TRBD1 TGTGCCATCAGTGAGTCGAACAGGGGGGACTTCTATGGCTACACCTTC CAISESNRGDFYGYTF
TRBJ1-4 . TRBV7-9 TRBD1 TGTGCCAGCAGTCCAGGGGGTCTTAATGAAAAACTGTTTTTT CASSPGGLNEKLFF
TRBJ1-2 . TRBV7-7 . TGTGCCAGCAGCTTACCCTACAACAGGAACTATGGCTACACCTTC CASSLPYNRNYGYTF
TRBJ1-5 . TRBV6-4 . TGTGCCAGCAGTGTGGAGGGAGGGGGCAATCAGCCCCAGCATTTT CASSVEGGGNQPQHF
TRBJ1-2 . TRBV1 . TGCACCAGCAGCCGCCCAGACGGGACAGGGTGCAACTATGGCTACACCTTC CTSSRPDGTGCNYGYTF
TRBJ2-3 . TRBV5-4 TRBD2 TGTGCCAGCAGCTTGGATGTCTGGCGGGGGGGAGGAACGCAGTATTTT CASSLDVWRGGGTQYF
TRBJ2-3 . TRBV9 TRBD1 TGTGCCAGCAGTGAACAGGGGGCCTCAGATACGCAGTATTTT CASSEQGASDTQYF
TRBJ1-5 . TRBV19 . TGTGCCAGTAGTCGGGAGGGGGATCAGCCCCAGCATTTT CASSREGDQPQHF
TRBJ1-5 . TRBV5-1 . TGCGCCAGCAGCTACACAGGTGATCAGCCCCAGCATTTT CASSYTGDQPQHF
TRBJ1-2 . TRBV7-9 . TGTGCCAGCAGCTCGACTCGCGGCTACACCTTC CASSSTRGYTF
TRBJ1-5 once TRBV5-6 TRBD1 TGTGCCAGCAGCCGTTCGGGACAGCAGAGGTGGCAGCCCCAGCATTTT CASSRSGQQRWQPQHF
TRBJ1-2 . TRBV3-1/TRBV3-2 . TGTGCCAGCAGCCAAGGACTAGTACAGCTATTGGGCTACACCTTC CASSQGLVQLLGYTF
TRBJ2-6 . TRBV5-1 TRBD1 TGCGCCAGCAGCTCGACAGGGGGCCTCTCTGGGGCCAACGTCCTGACTTTC CASSSTGGLSGANVLTF
TRBJ1-6 . TRBV27 . TGTGCCAGCAGCCGAACAACAGGGCCCAAAGTGAATTCACCCCTCCACTTT CASSRTTGPKVNSPLHF
TRBJ2-1 once TRBV20-1 TRBD2 TGCAGTGCTAGTTTGTATGTGGCTAGCGGGGGGGCCATTATTAACGATGAGCAGTTCTTC CSASLYVASGGAIINDEQFF
TRBJ1-4 . TRBV4-2 . TGTGCCAGCAGCCAAGATGGCGGGTCGGCGAGTGAAAAACTGTTTTTT CASSQDGGSASEKLFF
TRBJ1-2 . TRBV3-1/TRBV3-2 . TGTGCCAGCAGCCAAGAGGCGGGCCTAACTGGCTACACCTTC CASSQEAGLTGYTF
TRBJ1-1 . TRBV27 TRBD1 TGTGCCAGCAGTTTCGGGACAGGGAACACTGAAGCTTTCTTT CASSFGTGNTEAFF
TRBJ1-6 . TRBV30 TRBD1 TGTGCCTGGAGTAGGGGGGGACAGGGCAATTCACCCCTCCACTTT CAWSRGGQGNSPLHF
TRBJ1-2 . TRBV28 . TGTGCCAGCATTCCGGGAGGGGGAGCTAACTATGGCTACACCTTC CASIPGGGANYGYTF
TRBJ2-7 few TRBV7-2 TRBD1 TGTGCCAGCAGCCTTAACCCCGTACAGGGGAAACGCGAGCAGTACTTC CASSLNPVQGKREQYF
TRBJ1-5 few TRBV2 TRBD1 TGTGCCAGCAGTGAGGGATGGGGACAGAATCAGCCCCAGCATTTT CASSEGWGQNQPQHF